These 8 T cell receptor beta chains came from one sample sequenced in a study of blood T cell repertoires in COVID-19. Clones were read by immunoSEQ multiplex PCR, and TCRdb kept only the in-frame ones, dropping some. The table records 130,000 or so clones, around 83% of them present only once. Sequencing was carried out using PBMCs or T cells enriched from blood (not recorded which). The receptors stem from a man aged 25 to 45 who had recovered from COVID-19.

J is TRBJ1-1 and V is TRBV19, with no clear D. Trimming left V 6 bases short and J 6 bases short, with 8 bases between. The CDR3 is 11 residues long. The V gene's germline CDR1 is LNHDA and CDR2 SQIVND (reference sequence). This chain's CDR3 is CASRVASEAFF. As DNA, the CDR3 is TGTGCCAGTAGAGTCGCGTCTGAAGCTTTCTTT.

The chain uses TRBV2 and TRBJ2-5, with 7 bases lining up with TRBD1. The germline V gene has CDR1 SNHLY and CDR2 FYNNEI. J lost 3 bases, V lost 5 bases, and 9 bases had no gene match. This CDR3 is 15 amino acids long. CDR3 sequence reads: CASSHRDSTKETQYF. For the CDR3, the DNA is TGTGCCAGCAGTCACCGGGACAGCACAAAAGAGACCCAGTACTTC.

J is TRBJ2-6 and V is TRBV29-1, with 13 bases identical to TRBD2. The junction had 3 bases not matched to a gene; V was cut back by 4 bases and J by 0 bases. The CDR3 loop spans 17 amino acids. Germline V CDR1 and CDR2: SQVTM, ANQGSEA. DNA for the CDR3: TGCAGCGTTGTGGGGACTAGCGGGATCTCTGGGGCCAACGTCCTGACTTTC. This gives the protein CSVVGTSGISGANVLTF.

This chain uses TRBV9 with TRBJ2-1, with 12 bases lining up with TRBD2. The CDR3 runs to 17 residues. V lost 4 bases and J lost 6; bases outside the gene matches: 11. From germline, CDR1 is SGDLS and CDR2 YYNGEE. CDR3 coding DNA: TGTGCCAGCAGCCTTAGCGGTCTGGGACTAGCGGGCAATGAGCAGTTCTTC. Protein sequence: CASSLSGLGLAGNEQFF.

CDR3 protein: CASSVDGRGGYGYTF. CDR3 nucleotide sequence: TGTGCCAGCAGCGTAGATGGGAGAGGAGGCTATGGCTACACCTTC. This rearrangement joins TRBV9 to TRBJ1-2; no definite D call. This CDR3 region has 15 residues. CDR1 is SGDLS and CDR2 is YYNGEE in the germline V gene. V was cut by 0 bases and J by 4 bases, with 13 bases left in between.

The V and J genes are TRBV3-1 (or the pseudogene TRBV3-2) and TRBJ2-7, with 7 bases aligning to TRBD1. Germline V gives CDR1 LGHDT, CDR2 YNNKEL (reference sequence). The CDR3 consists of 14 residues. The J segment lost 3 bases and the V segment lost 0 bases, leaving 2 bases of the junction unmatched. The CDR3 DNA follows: TGTGCCAGCAGCCAAGAACAGGGGAGCTACGAGCAGTACGTC. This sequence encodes CASSQEQGSYEQYV.

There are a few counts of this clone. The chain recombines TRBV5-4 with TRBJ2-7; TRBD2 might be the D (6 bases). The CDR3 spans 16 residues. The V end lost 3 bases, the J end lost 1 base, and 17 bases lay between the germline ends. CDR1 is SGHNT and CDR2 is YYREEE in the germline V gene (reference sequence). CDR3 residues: CASSSEPGVASYEQYF. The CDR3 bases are TGTGCCAGCAGCTCAGAACCGGGGGTGGCTTCCTACGAGCAGTACTTC.

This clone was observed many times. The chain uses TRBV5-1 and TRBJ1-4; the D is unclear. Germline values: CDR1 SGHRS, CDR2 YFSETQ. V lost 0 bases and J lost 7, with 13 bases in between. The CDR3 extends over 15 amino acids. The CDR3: CASSLVSEAREKLFF. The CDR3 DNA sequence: TGCGCCAGCAGCTTGGTGTCAGAGGCCCGTGAAAAACTGTTTTTT.